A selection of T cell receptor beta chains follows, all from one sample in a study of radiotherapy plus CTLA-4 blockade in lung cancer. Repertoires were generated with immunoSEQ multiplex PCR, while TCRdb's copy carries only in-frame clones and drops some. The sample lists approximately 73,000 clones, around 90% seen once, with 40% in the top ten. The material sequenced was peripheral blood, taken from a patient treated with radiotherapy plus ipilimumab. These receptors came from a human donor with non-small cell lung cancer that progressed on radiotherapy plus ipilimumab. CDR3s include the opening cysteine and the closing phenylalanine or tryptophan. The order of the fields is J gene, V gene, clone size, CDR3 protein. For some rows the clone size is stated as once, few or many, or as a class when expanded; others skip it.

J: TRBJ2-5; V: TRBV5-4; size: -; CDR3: CASSLVTGVGETQYF
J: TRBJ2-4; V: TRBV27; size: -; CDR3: CASSLQGIAAKNIQYF
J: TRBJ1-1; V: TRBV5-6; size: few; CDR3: CASSLGGPSEKAFF
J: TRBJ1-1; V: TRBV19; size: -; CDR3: CASSETALDTEAFF
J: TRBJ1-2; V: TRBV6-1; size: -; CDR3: CASSEAVAANYGYTF
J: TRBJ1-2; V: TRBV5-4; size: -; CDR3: CASSLGSGEYYGYTF
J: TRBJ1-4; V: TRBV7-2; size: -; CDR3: CASSPPREKLFF
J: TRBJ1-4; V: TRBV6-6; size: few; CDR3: CASSYGTGSGELFF
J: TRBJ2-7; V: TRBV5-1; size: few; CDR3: CASSLGRVGSSYEQYF
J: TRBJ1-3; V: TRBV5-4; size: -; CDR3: CASSVGTPGNTIYF
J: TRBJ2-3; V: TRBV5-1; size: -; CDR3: CASSSGRALADTQYF
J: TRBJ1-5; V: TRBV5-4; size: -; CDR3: CASSFRDRGASQPQHF
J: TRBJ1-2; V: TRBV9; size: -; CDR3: CASSVEVNSLYGYTF
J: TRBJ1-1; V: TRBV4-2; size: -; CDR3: CASSQATGMNTEAFF
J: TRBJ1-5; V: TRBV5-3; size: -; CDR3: CARSLQLRGQPQHF
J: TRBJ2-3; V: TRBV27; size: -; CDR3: CASSLSRGVGTDTQYF
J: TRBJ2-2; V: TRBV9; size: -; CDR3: CASSPFRDFNTGELFF
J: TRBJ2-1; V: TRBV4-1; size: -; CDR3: CASSHAGTGTVGHEQFF
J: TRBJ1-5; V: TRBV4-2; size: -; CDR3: CASSQDLRTGSKHF
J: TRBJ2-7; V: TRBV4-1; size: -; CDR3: CASSQMGESYEQYF
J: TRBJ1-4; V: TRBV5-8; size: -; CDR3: CASGGQGPEKLFF
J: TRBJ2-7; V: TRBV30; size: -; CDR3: CAWSASGTGAYEQYF
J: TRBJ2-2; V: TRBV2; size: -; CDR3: CASSNERDVNRAGELFF
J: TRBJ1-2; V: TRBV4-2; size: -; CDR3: CASSQDGNPEWGYTF
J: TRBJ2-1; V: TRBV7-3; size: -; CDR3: CASSLRQVNEQFF
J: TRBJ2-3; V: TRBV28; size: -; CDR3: CASSNGQALTDTQYF
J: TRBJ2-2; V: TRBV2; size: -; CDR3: CASSVERGTGELFF
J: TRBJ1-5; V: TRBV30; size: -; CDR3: CAWSMQGVQPQHF
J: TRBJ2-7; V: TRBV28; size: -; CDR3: CASRKPGQVDYEQYF
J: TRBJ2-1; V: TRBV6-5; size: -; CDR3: CASSPLGSYNEQFF
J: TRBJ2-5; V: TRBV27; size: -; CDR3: CASTHLPGKETQYF
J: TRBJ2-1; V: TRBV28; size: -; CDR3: CASSLASSGIYNEQFF